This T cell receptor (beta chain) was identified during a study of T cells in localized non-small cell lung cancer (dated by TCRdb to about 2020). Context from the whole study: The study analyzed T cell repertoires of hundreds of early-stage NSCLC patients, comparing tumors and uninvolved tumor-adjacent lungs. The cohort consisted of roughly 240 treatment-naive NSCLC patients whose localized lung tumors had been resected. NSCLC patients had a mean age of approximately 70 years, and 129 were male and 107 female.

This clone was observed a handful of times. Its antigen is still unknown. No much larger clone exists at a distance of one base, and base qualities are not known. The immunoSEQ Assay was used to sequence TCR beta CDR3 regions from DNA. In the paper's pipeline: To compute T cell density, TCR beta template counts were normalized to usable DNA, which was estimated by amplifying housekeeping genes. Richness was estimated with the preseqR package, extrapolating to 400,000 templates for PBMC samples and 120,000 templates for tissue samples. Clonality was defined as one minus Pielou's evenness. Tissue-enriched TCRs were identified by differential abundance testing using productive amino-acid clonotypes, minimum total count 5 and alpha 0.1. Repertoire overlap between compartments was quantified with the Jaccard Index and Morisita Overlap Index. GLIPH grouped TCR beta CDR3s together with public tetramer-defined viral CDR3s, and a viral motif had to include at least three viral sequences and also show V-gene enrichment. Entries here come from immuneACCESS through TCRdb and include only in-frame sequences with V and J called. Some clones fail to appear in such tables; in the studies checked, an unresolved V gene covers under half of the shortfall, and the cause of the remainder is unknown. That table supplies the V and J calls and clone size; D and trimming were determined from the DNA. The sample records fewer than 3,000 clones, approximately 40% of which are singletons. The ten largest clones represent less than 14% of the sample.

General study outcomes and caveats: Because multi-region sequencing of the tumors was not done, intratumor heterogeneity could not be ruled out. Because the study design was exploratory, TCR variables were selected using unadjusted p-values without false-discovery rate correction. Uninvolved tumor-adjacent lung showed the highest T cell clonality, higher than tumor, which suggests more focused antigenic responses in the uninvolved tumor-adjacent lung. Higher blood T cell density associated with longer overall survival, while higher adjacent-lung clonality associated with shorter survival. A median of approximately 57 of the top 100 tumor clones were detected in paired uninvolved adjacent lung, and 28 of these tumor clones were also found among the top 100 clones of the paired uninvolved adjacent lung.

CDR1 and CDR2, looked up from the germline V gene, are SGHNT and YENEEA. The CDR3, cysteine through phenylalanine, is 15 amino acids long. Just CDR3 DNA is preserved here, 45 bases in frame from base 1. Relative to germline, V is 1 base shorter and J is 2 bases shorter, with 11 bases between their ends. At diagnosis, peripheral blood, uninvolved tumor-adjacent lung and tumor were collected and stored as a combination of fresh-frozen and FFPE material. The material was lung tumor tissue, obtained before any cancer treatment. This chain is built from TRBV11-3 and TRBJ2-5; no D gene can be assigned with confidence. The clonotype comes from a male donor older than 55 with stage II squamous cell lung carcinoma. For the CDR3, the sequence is CASSLVRMGQETQYF. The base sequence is TGTGCCAGCAGCTTAGTTAGGATGGGACAAGAGACCCAGTACTTC. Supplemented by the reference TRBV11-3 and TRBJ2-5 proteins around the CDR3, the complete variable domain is EAGVVQSPRYKIIEKKQPVAFWCNPISGHNTLYWYLQNLGQGPELLIRYENEEAVDDSQLPKDRFSAERLKGVDSTLKIQPAELGDSAVYLCASSLVRMGQETQYFGPGTRLLVL.